Listed below are T cell receptor beta chains from one sample, sequenced in a study of cytomegalovirus exposure and HLA in healthy donors. Repertoires were generated with immunoSEQ multiplex PCR, while TCRdb's copy carries only in-frame clones and drops some. The table lists about 190,000 clones, 87% of them singletons. Material for sequencing was PBMCs. Source of these receptors: a man aged 30 to 39 in good health and CMV-seronegative. Both conserved end residues are part of each CDR3. D genes are given only for firm matches. Clone size is given for some rows only: seen once, a few or many times, or a class if the clone is expanded.

>NA|NA|TRBV11-2|TRBJ1-5
CASSLDSGQPQHF
TGTGCCAGCAGCTTAGATTCCGGTCAGCCCCAGCATTTT
>NA|few|TRBV2|TRBJ1-1
CASSRDSPAAFF
TGTGCCAGCAGTCGGGACTCCCCAGCGGCTTTCTTT
>NA|NA|TRBV15|TRBJ2-3
CATSPLGGYRGDTQYF
TGTGCCACCAGCCCCCTGGGCGGGTACCGGGGAGATACGCAGTATTTT
>NA|NA|TRBV5-4|TRBJ1-1
CASSWIHQGNTEAFF
TGTGCCAGCAGCTGGATACACCAGGGGAACACTGAAGCTTTCTTT
>TRBD1|NA|TRBV19|TRBJ2-5
CASSSRGRDQYF
TGTGCCAGTAGTTCGAGGGGGCGCGACCAGTACTTC
>NA|NA|TRBV19|TRBJ2-7
CASSNREHEQYF
TGTGCCAGTAGCAACAGGGAGCACGAGCAGTACTTC
>NA|NA|TRBV27|TRBJ2-7
CASSYDRAGTDEQYF
TGTGCCAGCAGCTACGACAGGGCGGGAACGGACGAGCAGTACTTC
>NA|NA|TRBV6-6|TRBJ2-5
CASRTGQETQYF
TGTGCCAGCAGAACGGGGCAAGAGACCCAGTACTTC
>NA|NA|TRBV2|TRBJ1-2
CASSLGGVRYGYTF
TGTGCCAGCAGCCTCGGGGGGGTACGCTATGGCTACACCTTC
>NA|NA|TRBV28|TRBJ1-2
CASITLGEANYGYTF
TGTGCCAGCATTACCCTCGGTGAAGCTAACTATGGCTACACCTTC
>NA|NA|TRBV20-1|TRBJ2-1
CSASDNEQFF
TGCAGTGCTAGCGACAATGAGCAGTTCTTC
>NA|NA|TRBV5-1|TRBJ2-1
CASHRGAGNEQFF
TGCGCCAGCCACAGGGGTGCGGGGAATGAGCAGTTCTTC
>NA|few|TRBV7-9|TRBJ1-2
CASSQGGGVGYGYTF
TGTGCCAGCAGCCAAGGTGGAGGGGTTGGTTATGGCTACACCTTC
>TRBD2|NA|TRBV28|TRBJ2-1
CASRVAGGSPYNEQFF
TGTGCCAGCAGAGTAGCGGGGGGGTCACCCTACAATGAGCAGTTCTTC
>NA|NA|TRBV21-1|TRBJ2-3
CASSERPPADTQYF
TGTGCCAGCAGCGAGCGCCCACCCGCGGATACGCAGTATTTT
>TRBD1|NA|TRBV18|TRBJ2-1
CASSSQGVNEQFF
TGTGCCAGCTCATCCCAGGGGGTCAATGAGCAGTTCTTC
>NA|NA|TRBV19|TRBJ1-3
CASQRQENSGNTIYF
TGTGCCAGCCAACGACAGGAGAACTCTGGAAACACCATATATTTT
>NA|NA|TRBV9|TRBJ2-3
CASSVAGSTDTQYF
TGTGCCAGCAGCGTAGCGGGGAGCACAGATACGCAGTATTTT
>NA|NA|TRBV6-5|TRBJ2-2
CASSLIAGELFF
TGTGCCAGCAGTTTAATTGCCGGGGAGCTGTTTTTT
>NA|NA|TRBV5-4|TRBJ1-4
CASSLGGGEGGEKLFF
TGTGCCAGCAGCTTGGGAGGGGGTGAAGGGGGAGAAAAACTGTTTTTT
>NA|NA|TRBV11-3|TRBJ2-1
CASSPGGSEQFF
TGTGCCAGCAGCCCAGGGGGGAGTGAGCAGTTCTTC
>TRBD1|NA|TRBV5-1|TRBJ1-1
CASSTGTGVLNTEAFF
TGCGCCAGCAGCACCGGGACAGGGGTTCTGAACACTGAAGCTTTCTTT
>NA|NA|TRBV7-2|TRBJ1-2
CASSYQDRGYTF
TGTGCCAGCAGCTACCAGGACAGAGGCTACACCTTC
>TRBD2|NA|TRBV9|TRBJ2-5
CASRVLAGGAQKTQYF
TGTGCCAGCAGAGTACTAGCGGGAGGGGCCCAGAAGACCCAGTACTTC
>NA|few|TRBV5-6|TRBJ2-3
CASSLRTFADTQYF
TGTGCCAGCAGCTTGAGGACATTCGCAGATACGCAGTATTTT
>NA|NA|TRBV5-1|TRBJ2-5
CASSLRRGPLQETQYF
TGCGCCAGCAGCTTGAGGCGGGGACCTCTCCAAGAGACCCAGTACTTC
>TRBD1|NA|TRBV6-1|TRBJ2-2
CASSSDRGLIGELFF
TGTGCCAGCAGTTCGGACAGGGGGCTAATCGGGGAGCTGTTTTTT
>NA|once|TRBV27|TRBJ2-7
CASSRRESSYEQYF
TGTGCCAGCAGTCGACGGGAGAGCTCCTACGAGCAGTACTTC
>TRBD1|NA|TRBV13|TRBJ1-4
CASSRDSKEKLFF
TGTGCCAGCAGCCGGGACAGTAAGGAAAAACTGTTTTTT
>NA|NA|TRBV11-1|TRBJ2-5
CASSLGVAALQETQYF
TGTGCCAGCAGCTTAGGGGTAGCGGCCCTCCAAGAGACCCAGTACTTC
>TRBD1|NA|TRBV7-2|TRBJ2-1
CASTPGTGTYNEQFF
TGTGCCAGCACCCCGGGGACAGGGACCTACAATGAGCAGTTCTTC
>TRBD1|NA|TRBV28|TRBJ2-1
CASSLSLGQGVVMVSSYNEQFF
TGTGCCAGCAGTTTAAGTCTGGGACAGGGGGTGGTCATGGTATCCTCCTACAATGAGCAGTTCTTC
>TRBD1|NA|TRBV9|TRBJ1-6
CASSVRDREESPLHF
TGTGCCAGCAGCGTCCGGGACAGGGAAGAGTCACCCCTCCACTTT
>NA|NA|TRBV27|TRBJ2-7
CASSLGTAYEQYF
TGTGCCAGCAGTTTAGGCACAGCCTACGAGCAGTACTTC
>NA|once|TRBV18|TRBJ2-5
CASSPGEQETQYF
TGTGCCAGCTCCCCAGGGGAGCAAGAGACCCAGTACTTC
>TRBD1|NA|TRBV19|TRBJ1-1
CASSALPDRDKAEAFF
TGTGCCAGTAGTGCCCTCCCGGACAGGGATAAAGCTGAAGCTTTCTTT
>NA|NA|TRBV7-9|TRBJ2-1
CASSLRGNEQFF
TGTGCCAGCAGCTTACGCGGGAACGAGCAGTTCTTC
>TRBD1|NA|TRBV27|TRBJ2-7
CASSAGTGGYEQYF
TGTGCCAGCAGTGCCGGGACAGGTGGGTACGAGCAGTACTTC
>TRBD2|NA|TRBV15|TRBJ2-5
CATSRGGLAGVRGGETQYF
TGTGCCACCAGCAGAGGTGGACTAGCGGGGGTCCGGGGGGGAGAGACCCAGTACTTC
>NA|few|TRBV6-1|TRBJ1-2
CASTGWNYGYTF
TGTGCCAGCACAGGGTGGAACTATGGCTACACCTTC
>TRBD1|NA|TRBV7-2|TRBJ2-1
CASSGDRASYNEQFF
TGTGCCAGCAGCGGGGACAGGGCATCCTACAATGAGCAGTTCTTC
>TRBD1|NA|TRBV5-8|TRBJ1-3
CASSVGDRGTRAGNTIYF
TGTGCCAGCAGCGTAGGAGACAGGGGCACCCGGGCTGGAAACACCATATATTTT
>NA|NA|TRBV7-9|TRBJ1-2
CASSLSPGPYGYTF
TGTGCCAGCAGCTTATCTCCAGGGCCGTATGGCTACACCTTC
>NA|NA|TRBV19|TRBJ1-2
CASRFRQDGYTF
TGTGCCAGTAGGTTCCGGCAGGATGGCTACACCTTC
>NA|NA|TRBV5-4|TRBJ2-1
CASTARGVENSYNEQFF
TGTGCCAGCACAGCAAGGGGCGTGGAAAACTCCTACAATGAGCAGTTCTTC
>TRBD2|NA|TRBV14|TRBJ2-3
CASSQYSGGAPANTQYF
TGTGCCAGCAGCCAATATAGCGGGGGGGCCCCCGCTAATACGCAGTATTTT
>NA|NA|TRBV28|TRBJ1-3
CASSYTPGAGYTIYF
TGTGCCAGCAGTTACACGCCAGGGGCTGGATACACCATATATTTT